The 32 T cell receptor beta chains presented below share a single source sample, sequenced in a study of STAT5B mutations in CD4+ large granular lymphocyte leukemia. Produced via immunoSEQ multiplex PCR; TCRdb's table is partial and in-frame only. This table has approximately 33,000 clones, 69% appearing once. Sequenced sample: CD4+ T cells from blood buffy coats. The receptors come from a human donor in good health.

The chain combines TRBV4-1 with TRBJ1-1, with 8 bases identical to TRBD1. This CDR3 has 15 residues. V was clipped by 6 bases and J by 1 base; unmatched bases: 7. Germline V CDR1 and CDR2: MGHRA, YSYEKL. The CDR3 reads CASRPLDRGNTEAFF. The CDR3 DNA is TGCGCCAGCAGGCCACTTGACAGGGGGAACACTGAAGCTTTCTTT.

This chain uses TRBV5-1 with TRBJ2-5, with 7 bases aligning to TRBD1. The CDR3 extends over 14 amino acids. Trimming cost V 2 bases and J 2 bases; bases outside gene matches: 3. Germline CDR1 SGHRS, CDR2 YFSETQ. CDR3 in DNA: TGCGCCAGCAGCTTAGGGACAGTTCAAGAGACCCAGTACTTC. This gives the protein CASSLGTVQETQYF. Full variable domain (missing parts from reference TRBV5-1 and TRBJ2-5): KAGVTQTPRYLIKTRGQQVTLSCSPISGHRSVSWYQQTPGQGLQFLFEYFSETQRNKGNFPGRFSGRQFSNSRSEMNVSTLELGDSALYLCASSLGTVQETQYFGPGTRLLVL.

The chain is built from TRBV4-2 and TRBJ2-5; 14 bases fit TRBD2. The CDR3 covers 18 residues. Germline lookup yields CDR1 LGHNA and CDR2 YNFKEQ. Losses at the gene ends were 3 bases for V and 5 bases for J; bases not matched to a gene: 11. CDR3 region: CASSQPPGRLAGGETQYF. Here the CDR3 DNA reads TGTGCCAGCAGCCAGCCCCCGGGCCGACTAGCGGGGGGGGAGACCCAGTACTTC.

This rearrangement joins TRBV7-8 to TRBJ2-5; 7 positions agree with TRBD1. The CDR3 runs to 13 residues. The germline CDR1 and CDR2 sequences are SGHVS and FQNEAQ. With V trimmed by 5 bases and J by 4 bases, 4 bases remained unmatched. The CDR3 is CASSTDRAETQYF. In DNA, the CDR3 is TGTGCCAGCAGCACTGACAGGGCAGAGACCCAGTACTTC.

This clone was observed a handful of times. V is TRBV5-1 and J is TRBJ1-1; perhaps TRBD1 as D (5 bases). CDR1 is SGHRS, CDR2 YFSETQ, per germline. Trimming took off 0 bases at V and 6 bases at J, with 9 bases between the two ends. This CDR3 has 13 amino acids. This CDR3 reads CASSLAGMAEAFF. The CDR3, as DNA: TGCGCCAGCAGCTTGGCAGGGATGGCTGAAGCTTTCTTT.

This sequence joins TRBV28 and TRBJ2-2; D gene unclear. This CDR3 spans 16 amino acids. V was clipped by 2 bases and J by 5 bases, with 15 bases between them. From germline, CDR1 is MDHEN and CDR2 SYDVKM. The CDR3 region is CASSLGSGRPTGELFF. CDR3 nucleotide sequence: TGTGCCAGCAGTTTAGGTAGTGGCAGACCAACCGGGGAGCTGTTTTTT.

This chain links TRBV6-1 with TRBJ1-5, with D uncertain. CDR1 is MNHNS and CDR2 is SASEGT in the germline V gene. The CDR3 spans 14 residues. Deletions cut 3 bases from V and 5 bases from J, with 11 bases between. This chain's CDR3 is CASSDSAGYQPQHF. DNA of the CDR3: TGTGCCAGCAGTGACAGCGCCGGGTATCAGCCCCAGCATTTT.

The chain carries TRBV30 and TRBJ2-5; the D gene is possibly TRBD1 (5 bases). CDR3 length: 14 residues. Germline CDR1 reads GTSNPN; CDR2 reads SVGIG (reference sequence). The V end was cut by 4 bases, the J end by 2 bases, with 14 bases between. CDR3 coding DNA: TGTGCCTGGACCAAAGGGGTAGCTCAAGAGACCCAGTACTTC. This sequence encodes CAWTKGVAQETQYF.

This clone was seen just once. The chain has TRBV4-3 and TRBJ1-2; TRBD1 agrees at 8 bases. V gave up 0 bases and J gave up 5 bases; unmatched junction bases: 8. Germline-derived CDR1 and CDR2 are LGHNA and YSLEER. This CDR3 has 16 amino acids. The CDR3: CASSQERTGWMYGYTF. DNA of the CDR3: TGCGCCAGCAGCCAAGAGAGGACAGGGTGGATGTATGGCTACACCTTC.

This clone was recorded a few times. The gene calls are TRBV5-1 and TRBJ2-2, with no clear D. The CDR3 sequence is 15 residues long. Germline V lookup: CDR1 SGHRS, CDR2 YFSETQ. V dropped 5 bases and J dropped 2 bases, with 13 bases sitting between them. The CDR3 bases are TGCGCCAGCAGAGTAGAGGCAGTTAACACCGGGGAGCTGTTTTTT. This gives the protein CASRVEAVNTGELFF.

This clone was counted a few times. V usage is TRBV19 and J usage is TRBJ2-7; TRBD2 matches at 14 bases. CDR1 and CDR2 (germline): LNHDA, SQIVND (reference sequence). Losses at the gene ends were 5 bases for V and 2 bases for J; bases not matched to a gene: 11. The CDR3 sequence is 18 residues long. CDR3 sequence reads: CASSAYPGTSGGTYEQYF. CDR3 nucleotides: TGTGCCAGTAGTGCCTACCCCGGGACTAGCGGGGGTACCTACGAGCAGTACTTC. Together with reference TRBV19 and TRBJ2-7, the CDR3 gives the full variable domain: DGGITQSPKYLFRKEGQNVTLSCEQNLNHDAMYWYRQDPGQGLRLIYYSQIVNDFQKGDIAEGYSVSREKKESFPLTVTSAQKNPTAFYLCASSAYPGTSGGTYEQYFGPGTRLTVT.

The rearrangement uses TRBV5-1 and TRBJ2-3; D gene uncertain. CDR1 is SGHRS, CDR2 YFSETQ, per germline. The CDR3 is 12 amino acids. The V end lost 4 bases, the J end lost 5 bases, and 8 bases lay between the germline ends. The CDR3 is CASSMTLDTQYF. The CDR3 DNA sequence: TGCGCCAGCAGCATGACTCTAGATACGCAGTATTTT.

This clone was detected only a few times. The chain has TRBV2 and TRBJ2-5; 7 nucleotides agree with TRBD2. The V segment lost 8 bases and the J segment 4 bases; nucleotides outside the gene matches: 4. CDR3 length equals 12 residues. CDR1 and CDR2 from the germline V gene are SNHLY and FYNNEI. For the CDR3, the DNA is TGTGCCAGCGGACTAGGGGTAGAGACCCAGTACTTC. The encoded protein is CASGLGVETQYF.

The rearrangement links TRBV30 to TRBJ1-6; maybe TRBD1 (5 bases). Trimming took off 6 bases at V and 5 bases at J, with 11 bases between the two ends. This CDR3 region has 13 residues. The V gene's germline CDR1 is GTSNPN and CDR2 SVGIG (reference sequence). CDR3 loop: CACSETDNSPLHF. CDR3 nucleotide sequence: TGTGCCTGCTCCGAGACAGATAATTCACCCCTCCACTTT. Based on the CDR3 plus reference TRBV30 and TRBJ1-6, the full variable domain is SQTIHQWPATLVQPVGSPLSLECTVEGTSNPNLYWYRQAAGRGLQLLFYSVGIGQISSEVPQNLSASRPQDRQFILSSKKLLLSDSGFYLCACSETDNSPLHFGNGTRLTVT.

This chain uses TRBV5-1 with TRBJ2-3; no reliable D call. V lost 2 bases and J lost 0, with 7 bases in between. Looked up from germline, CDR1 is SGHRS and CDR2 is YFSETQ. The CDR3 consists of 14 residues. The CDR3 sequence is CASSFHVSTDTQYF. CDR3 sequence (DNA): TGCGCCAGCAGCTTCCACGTTAGCACAGATACGCAGTATTTT.

The J gene is TRBJ1-3, the V gene TRBV2, with D possibly matching TRBD1 (5 bases). V was trimmed by 2 bases and J by 3 bases, leaving 11 bases between them. The CDR3 runs 15 residues. The germline V gene encodes CDR1 SNHLY and CDR2 FYNNEI. CDR3 region: CASSEQGPNGNTIYF. DNA of the CDR3: TGTGCCAGCAGTGAACAGGGTCCGAATGGAAACACCATATATTTT.

The chain has TRBV2 and TRBJ2-3; 7 bases are shared with TRBD2. V was clipped by 10 bases and J by 3 bases; unmatched bases: 7. The CDR3 has 13 residues. The germline V gene has CDR1 SNHLY and CDR2 FYNNEI. CDR3 residues: CATYGGGTDTQYF. CDR3 DNA sequence: TGTGCCACCTATGGGGGGGGAACAGATACGCAGTATTTT.

This clone was recorded only once. This chain links TRBV7-6 with TRBJ2-7; the D is unclear. CDR1 SGHVS and CDR2 FNYEAQ come from the germline V gene. V was cut by 5 bases and J by 2 bases, with 16 bases left in between. The CDR3 sequence is 15 residues long. CDR3 protein: CASSGRYRPPYEQYF. The CDR3 DNA reads as TGTGCCAGCAGCGGAAGATACCGCCCCCCCTACGAGCAGTACTTC.

V and J are TRBV5-6 and TRBJ2-4; D may be TRBD1 or TRBD2 (5 bases each). V lost 5 bases and J 0 bases, leaving 15 bases between the germline ends. Germline CDR1 and CDR2: SGHDT and YYEEEE. This CDR3 spans 16 amino acids. CDR3 coding DNA: TGTGCCAGCAGACTGGGACCTGATGTAGCCAAAAACATTCAGTACTTC. This gives the protein CASRLGPDVAKNIQYF.

The CDR3 DNA is TGTGCCAGCAGCTTACTGGGGGGACAGGGGATGGGCGAGACCCAGTACTTC. It is translated as CASSLLGGQGMGETQYF. The genes are TRBV7-8 and TRBJ2-5; 10 nucleotides line up with TRBD1. This CDR3 spans 17 amino acids. Trimming removed 2 bases from V and 5 bases from J; junction bases left unmatched: 11. From germline, CDR1 is SGHVS and CDR2 FQNEAQ.

V usage is TRBV5-4 and J usage is TRBJ2-7, with 8 positions matching TRBD2. CDR3 length: 15 amino acids. The V segment lost 0 bases and the J segment 2 bases; nucleotides outside the gene matches: 4. Germline V lookup: CDR1 SGHNT, CDR2 YYREEE (reference sequence). The CDR3: CASSLGRGGTYEQYF. The CDR3 bases are TGTGCCAGCAGCTTGGGACGGGGGGGAACCTACGAGCAGTACTTC.

Note on this clone: At one end, the junction sequence differs from germline, possibly due to a read error. The J gene is TRBJ2-3, the V gene TRBV7-2; D is unresolved. CDR1 is SGHTA and CDR2 is FQGNSA in the germline V gene. The CDR3 runs to 16 residues. In DNA form, the CDR3 reads TGCGCCAGCAGCCAAGATGTCTATCCGAGCACAGATACGCAGTATTTT. It codes for CASSQDVYPSTDTQYF.

This clone was detected a few times. This chain uses TRBV12-5 with TRBJ2-2; maybe TRBD2 (5 bases). CDR3 length: 17 amino acids. Germline CDR1 LGHNT, CDR2 FRNRAP. Trimming took off 6 bases at V and 7 bases at J, with 24 bases between the two ends. CDR3 region: CASGPGLGSATIGELFF. The DNA for the CDR3 is TGTGCTAGTGGCCCTGGACTGGGATCCGCGACCATCGGGGAGCTGTTTTTT.

The chain combines TRBV10-1 with TRBJ2-7, with D hard to call. Germline loops: CDR1 WNHNN, CDR2 SYGVQD (reference sequence). CDR3 length: 13 residues. Trimming left V 2 bases short and J 1 base short, with 6 bases between. Written as DNA, the CDR3 is TGCGCCAGCAGTGAGGGACCGTCCTACGAGCAGTACTTC. Translation gives CASSEGPSYEQYF.

The chain has TRBV6-5 and TRBJ1-5; 7 nucleotides align to TRBD1. Per the germline V gene, CDR1 is MNHEY and CDR2 is SVGAGI. V was pared by 5 bases and J by 9 bases, with 7 bases of the junction left unmatched. The CDR3 runs to 13 residues. The CDR3 coding sequence is TGTGCCAGCAGTCCTGGACAGGTCCGGCCCCAGCATTTT. Encoded protein: CASSPGQVRPQHF.

The table lists this clone with a few counts. The chain employs TRBV7-9 and TRBJ1-6, with D possibly TRBD1 on 6 matching bases. This CDR3 spans 13 amino acids. With 5 bases removed from V and 10 bases from J, the gap between germline ends came to 12 bases. Germline V lookup: CDR1 SEHNR, CDR2 FQNEAQ (reference sequence). The DNA of the CDR3 is TGTGCCAGCAGCCTATACAGGGAATCACCCCTCCACTTT. Translating it yields CASSLYRESPLHF.

V and J are TRBV30 and TRBJ2-5; D is undetermined. The V end lost 2 bases, the J end lost 2 bases, and 9 bases lay between the germline ends. This CDR3 has 13 amino acids. From germline, CDR1 is GTSNPN and CDR2 SVGIG (reference sequence). DNA of the CDR3: TGTGCCTGGAGTCCTACGGTTCAAGAGACCCAGTACTTC. As protein: CAWSPTVQETQYF.

The rearrangement joins TRBV12-5 to TRBJ2-7; 11 positions match TRBD2. The trim removed 5 bases at V and 5 bases at J, leaving 11 bases unmatched. The CDR3 is made up of 16 amino acids. Germline V lookup: CDR1 LGHNT, CDR2 FRNRAP. The CDR3 DNA sequence: TGTGCTAGTGGTCCCCCCTCAACTAGCGGGGGCAACGAGCAGTACTTC. It is translated as CASGPPSTSGGNEQYF. The full variable domain, with the rest looked up from reference TRBV12-5 and TRBJ2-7, is DARVTQTPRHKVTEMGQEVTMRCQPILGHNTVFWYRQTMMQGLELLAYFRNRAPLDDSGMPKDRFSAEMPDATLATLKIQPSEPRDSAVYFCASGPPSTSGGNEQYFGPGTRLTVT.

This clone has a single count. The chain is built from TRBV30 and TRBJ1-2; maybe TRBD1 (5 bases). The germline CDR1 and CDR2 sequences are GTSNPN and SVGIG (reference sequence). Trimming removed 4 bases at V and 5 bases at J, with 8 bases between. CDR3 length equals 11 residues. This CDR3 is CAWTGNYGYTF. DNA of the CDR3: TGTGCCTGGACAGGGAATTATGGCTACACCTTC.

The chain recombines TRBV11-1 with TRBJ1-4, with D possibly TRBD1 on 6 matching bases. Trimming took 1 base from V and 8 from J, leaving 14 bases between them. Germline loops: CDR1 SGHAT, CDR2 FQDESV (reference sequence). The CDR3 is 15 residues long. The CDR3 region is CASSLVSGTKEKLFF. CDR3 in DNA: TGTGCCAGCAGCTTAGTTTCCGGGACAAAGGAAAAACTGTTTTTT.

A single count supports this clone. The junction does not match germline at one end; this may be a read error. The chain combines TRBV6-5 with TRBJ1-1; D remains unclear. This CDR3 contains 13 residues. In germline, CDR1 is MNHEY, CDR2 SVGAGI. The CDR3 is CAISEGPNTEAFF. CDR3 nucleotide sequence: TGTGCCATCAGTGAAGGGCCTAACACTGAAGCTTTCTTT.

This clone has just a few counts. V is TRBV19 and J is TRBJ1-4; TRBD1 matches 7 bases. CDR3 length: 16 residues. Germline V CDR1 and CDR2: LNHDA, SQIVND (reference sequence). The V segment lost 5 bases and the J segment 8 bases; nucleotides outside the gene matches: 14. The CDR3 nucleotides are TGTGCCAGTAGTGGAGGGACAGCCCAACTCCGGGAAAAACTGTTTTTT. Translating gives CASSGGTAQLREKLFF. The variable domain in full, with the rest retrieved from reference TRBV19 and TRBJ1-4, is DGGITQSPKYLFRKEGQNVTLSCEQNLNHDAMYWYRQDPGQGLRLIYYSQIVNDFQKGDIAEGYSVSREKKESFPLTVTSAQKNPTAFYLCASSGGTAQLREKLFFGSGTQLSVL.